This is a list of T cell receptor beta chains from one sample in a study of blood T cell repertoires in COVID-19. The method was immunoSEQ multiplex PCR; TCRdb's version includes in-frame clones alone and lacks a portion of them. The sample has under 200,000 clones, almost 85% seen once; the top ten hold roughly 11%. Sequencing was carried out using PBMCs or T cells enriched from blood (not recorded which). These receptors all come from a man aged 50 to 59 who had recovered from COVID-19. Both conserved end residues are part of each CDR3. The D gene is left open where the match is weak. Size is omitted from some rows. Given values are once, few, many or a class for expanded clones.

TRBV6-5,.,TRBJ1-4,TRBD1,CASSRRTGVNEKLFF,TGTGCCAGCAGTCGACGGACAGGGGTTAATGAAAAACTGTTTTTT
TRBV19,.,TRBJ1-2,TRBD1,CASSTPGTAYGYTF,TGTGCCAGTAGTACCCCTGGGACAGCCTATGGCTACACCTTC
TRBV29-1,.,TRBJ1-2,TRBD1,CSVQTGAGGYTF,TGCAGCGTTCAGACAGGGGCGGGTGGCTACACCTTC
TRBV11-3,.,TRBJ2-2,TRBD2,CASSPAGLTNTGELFF,TGTGCCAGCAGCCCAGCGGGACTCACGAACACCGGGGAGCTGTTTTTT
TRBV9,.,TRBJ2-3,TRBD2,CASSAVGTSWGDTQYF,TGTGCCAGCAGCGCAGTAGGGACTAGCTGGGGGGATACGCAGTATTTT
TRBV9,.,TRBJ2-5,TRBD1,CASRGSGQGMETQYF,TGTGCCAGCAGGGGATCGGGACAGGGTATGGAGACCCAGTACTTC
TRBV19,.,TRBJ1-5,TRBD1,CASSPTGKGNQPQHF,TGTGCCAGTAGTCCGACAGGGAAGGGCAATCAGCCCCAGCATTTT
TRBV7-3,.,TRBJ2-3,.,CASSLTPLAFSTDTQYF,TGTGCCAGCAGCTTAACTCCGCTAGCTTTTAGCACAGATACGCAGTATTTT
TRBV13,.,TRBJ2-4,TRBD2,CASSLLAGEIQYF,TGTGCCAGCAGCTTACTAGCGGGGGAAATTCAGTACTTC
TRBV5-4,.,TRBJ2-7,TRBD2,CASSLVGGSLYEQYF,TGTGCCAGCAGCTTGGTGGGGGGGTCCCTCTACGAGCAGTACTTC
TRBV5-5,.,TRBJ2-1,.,CASSQGDSYNEQFF,TGTGCCAGCAGCCAAGGGGACTCCTACAATGAGCAGTTCTTC
TRBV7-8,.,TRBJ1-2,.,CASRGRDYGYTF,TGTGCCAGCAGAGGGAGGGACTATGGCTACACCTTC
TRBV19,.,TRBJ1-2,.,CASSISGQGYGYTF,TGTGCCAGTAGTATATCCGGGCAGGGCTATGGCTACACCTTC
TRBV28,.,TRBJ1-6,TRBD1,CASGFQGVGSPLHF,TGTGCCAGCGGCTTCCAGGGGGTCGGTTCACCCCTCCACTTT
TRBV19,.,TRBJ1-1,.,CASSAELRLNTEAFF,TGTGCCAGTAGTGCCGAACTGCGCCTCAACACTGAAGCTTTCTTT
TRBV4-2,few,TRBJ2-2,.,CASSQDVGGRTGELFF,TGTGCCAGCAGCCAAGATGTGGGGGGGCGTACCGGGGAGCTGTTTTTT
TRBV3-1/TRBV3-2,few,TRBJ2-7,.,CASSHAGGIRSYEQYF,TGTGCCAGCAGCCATGCTGGCGGGATCCGCTCCTACGAGCAGTACTTC
TRBV4-1,.,TRBJ1-5,TRBD1,CASSQDPTGIQPQHF,TGCGCCAGCAGCCAAGATCCGACAGGGATTCAGCCCCAGCATTTT
TRBV27,.,TRBJ2-5,.,CARLMETQYF,TGTGCCCGCCTAATGGAGACCCAGTACTTC
TRBV3-1/TRBV3-2,.,TRBJ2-5,TRBD2,CASSQDRAGAETQYF,TGTGCCAGCAGCCAAGATCGGGCGGGAGCGGAGACCCAGTACTTC
TRBV19,.,TRBJ1-1,.,CASSIGQNTEAFF,TGTGCCAGTAGTATAGGGCAAAACACTGAAGCTTTCTTT
TRBV21-1,.,TRBJ2-5,.,CASSSGPTGEETQYF,TGTGCCAGCAGCAGTGGGCCGACAGGGGAAGAGACCCAGTACTTC
TRBV4-2,.,TRBJ2-2,.,CASSQVGDWPGELFF,TGTGCCAGCAGCCAAGTTGGTGACTGGCCCGGGGAGCTGTTTTTT
TRBV12-3/TRBV12-4,once,TRBJ2-1,TRBD1,CASKQGVNEQFF,TGTGCCAGCAAACAGGGGGTCAATGAGCAGTTCTTC
TRBV6-5,once,TRBJ1-6,TRBD1,CAIRTGDVGNSPLHF,TGTGCCATCAGAACAGGGGATGTTGGTAATTCACCCCTCCACTTT
TRBV19,.,TRBJ1-5,.,CASTTDGISNQPQHF,TGTGCCAGTACCACAGACGGTATTAGCAATCAGCCCCAGCATTTT
TRBV30,.,TRBJ1-5,TRBD1,CAWSVPYPPGQVWRQPQHF,TGTGCCTGGAGTGTCCCTTACCCTCCGGGACAGGTATGGCGTCAGCCCCAGCATTTT